Below are 26 T cell receptor beta chains sequenced from a single sample in a study of cytomegalovirus exposure and HLA in healthy donors. PCR was performed using 60 Vbeta and 13 Jbeta primers. The repertoire was sequenced with immunoSEQ multiplex PCR; TCRdb's copy has only in-frame clones and lacks some. The data show approximately 170,000 clones, 70% to 80% seen once. Sequenced material: PBMCs. These receptors all stem from a man aged 35 to 55 in good health and CMV-seronegative.

The rearrangement uses TRBV5-6 and TRBJ1-6, with TRBD1 matching 8 bases. The CDR3 is 14 residues long. Germline lookup yields CDR1 SGHDT and CDR2 YYEEEE. With 4 bases clipped from V and 10 bases from J, the junction kept 7 bases outside the gene matches. The CDR3 nucleotides are TGTGCCAGCAGCCGGACAGGGATCGACTCACCCCTCCACTTT. Its protein product is CASSRTGIDSPLHF.

V is TRBV7-8 and J is TRBJ1-2, with TRBD1 matching 7 bases. The CDR3 covers 14 residues. Germline CDR1 is SGHVS and CDR2 is FQNEAQ. V was clipped by 3 bases and J by 6 bases; unmatched bases: 7. In DNA form, the CDR3 reads TGTGCCAGCAGCTTTACAGGGGTCGATAATGGCTACACCTTC. This gives the protein CASSFTGVDNGYTF.

The chain is built from TRBV7-6 and TRBJ1-4, with D hard to call. The germline V and J ends were trimmed by 5 bases and 10 bases, with 26 bases remaining between them. The CDR3 has 17 residues. Germline assignment: CDR1 SGHVS and CDR2 FNYEAQ. CDR3 in DNA: TGTGCCAGCAGCGATTTAAGGGCAGGAGGCTTTGGCGGAAAACTGTTTTTT. Its translation is CASSDLRAGGFGGKLFF.

V and J are TRBV15 and TRBJ2-1; TRBD2 aligns across 8 bases. CDR1 LNHNV and CDR2 YYDKDF come from the germline V gene (reference sequence). This CDR3 has 15 amino acids. V trimming: 1 base; J trimming: 6 bases; junction bases outside the gene matches: 5. CDR3 DNA sequence: TGTGCCACCAGCAGAGCGGCCGGGAGGGCCAATGAGCAGTTCTTC. It encodes CATSRAAGRANEQFF.

V gene TRBV4-1 combines with J gene TRBJ1-5, with 7 bases aligning to TRBD1. V lost 3 bases, J lost 5 bases, and 10 bases stayed unmatched. The CDR3 is 16 residues long. The germline CDR1 and CDR2 sequences are MGHRA and YSYEKL. CDR3 DNA sequence: TGCGCCAGCAGCCAGGACGTGGGACAGACTTATCAGCCCCAGCATTTT. The encoded protein is CASSQDVGQTYQPQHF.

The chain employs TRBV7-2 and TRBJ2-1; 11 bases line up with TRBD2. Germline V gene sequence: CDR1 SGHTA, CDR2 FQGNSA. Trimming took 6 bases from V and 6 from J; bases not matched to a gene: 4. The CDR3 sequence is 14 residues long. This CDR3 is CASSSGTSGNEQFF. The CDR3 nucleotides read TGTGCCAGCAGTTCAGGGACTAGCGGCAATGAGCAGTTCTTC.

In its sample, this clone was seen a few times. This rearrangement joins TRBV21-1 to TRBJ2-3; the table's D call TRBD1 went unverified against the DNA. TRBV21-1 is an annotated pseudogene. The CDR3 extends over 16 amino acids. Here the CDR3 reads CAPRQEGQGSTDTQYF. For the CDR3, the DNA is TGTGCCCCCAGGCAGGAAGGACAGGGTAGCACAGATACGCAGTATTTT.

The rearrangement links TRBV30 to TRBJ2-1; D uncertain. The CDR3 covers 10 residues. CDR1 and CDR2 from the germline V gene are GTSNPN and SVGIG (reference sequence). Deletions cut 6 bases from V and 12 bases from J, with 12 bases between. The CDR3 DNA sequence: TGTGCCTGCCGTATTGGTAGGCAGTTCTTC. Translated, it gives CACRIGRQFF.

This chain joins TRBV30 and TRBJ1-5, with 8 nucleotides matching TRBD1. V was pared by 0 bases and J by 7 bases, with 5 bases of the junction left unmatched. The CDR3 covers 14 residues. In germline, CDR1 is GTSNPN, CDR2 SVGIG (reference sequence). CDR3 residues: CAWSVDRGRQPQHF. The DNA of the CDR3 is TGTGCCTGGAGTGTAGACAGGGGCAGACAGCCCCAGCATTTT.

The chain has TRBV28 and TRBJ2-7; D ambiguous. Germline V lookup: CDR1 MDHEN, CDR2 SYDVKM. The V end was cut by 3 bases, the J end by 0 bases, with 12 bases between. There are 15 residues in the CDR3. CDR3 DNA: TGTGCCAGCAGTTTTCCGTCTCGACACTCCTACGAGCAGTACTTC. Amino acids: CASSFPSRHSYEQYF.

The chain joins TRBV7-8 to TRBJ2-5, with TRBD2 matching 14 bases. The CDR3 contains 21 residues. J lost 1 base, V lost 5 bases, and 18 bases had no gene match. Germline-derived CDR1 and CDR2 are SGHVS and FQNEAQ. CDR3 protein: CASSKQRAGTSGRTLQETQYF. As DNA, the CDR3 is TGTGCCAGCAGCAAACAGCGCGCCGGGACTAGCGGGAGAACGCTCCAAGAGACCCAGTACTTC.

This sequence joins TRBV2 and TRBJ2-7; 11 nucleotides agree with TRBD1. Germline-derived CDR1 and CDR2 are SNHLY and FYNNEI. This CDR3 spans 14 amino acids. The J segment lost 6 bases and the V segment lost 6 bases, leaving 7 bases of the junction unmatched. As DNA, the CDR3 is TGTGCCAGCAGGATCGGGACAGGGGGTATCGAGCAGTACTTC. Translated: CASRIGTGGIEQYF.

The chain combines TRBV18 with TRBJ2-3, with TRBD1 matching 9 bases. The germline CDR1 and CDR2 sequences are KGHSH and LQKENI. V lost 6 bases, J lost 4 bases, and 8 bases stayed unmatched. The CDR3 runs 15 residues. The CDR3 is CASSPTGGMADTQYF. The CDR3 DNA sequence: TGTGCCAGCTCCCCGACAGGGGGAATGGCAGATACGCAGTATTTT.

The chain is built from TRBV9 and TRBJ1-1, with D perhaps TRBD1 (5 bases). The germline V and J ends were trimmed by 4 bases and 4 bases, with 17 bases remaining between them. The CDR3 sequence is 15 residues long. Germline V gene sequence: CDR1 SGDLS, CDR2 YYNGEE. In DNA, the CDR3 is TGTGCCAGCAGCTTAAATCAGGGAGGCATCACTGAAGCTTTCTTT. Translated, it gives CASSLNQGGITEAFF. Supplemented by reference TRBV9 and TRBJ1-1, the full variable domain reads DSGVTQTPKHLITATGQRVTLRCSPRSGDLSVYWYQQSLDQGLQFLIQYYNGEERAKGNILERFSAQQFPDLHSELNLSSLELGDSALYFCASSLNQGGITEAFFGQGTRLTVV.

The chain uses TRBV28 and TRBJ2-7; TRBD1 agrees at 11 bases. Germline values: CDR1 MDHEN, CDR2 SYDVKM. The junction had 3 bases not matched to a gene; V was cut back by 5 bases and J by 3 bases. This CDR3 spans 14 amino acids. Written as DNA, the CDR3 is TGTGCCAGCAGTCCCGGGACAGGGGGCTACGAGCAGTACTTC. Amino acids: CASSPGTGGYEQYF.

The chain joins TRBV28 to TRBJ1-5; D unresolved. Trimming pared 5 bases from V and 0 bases from J, leaving 8 bases between. This CDR3 has 14 residues. The germline V gene encodes CDR1 MDHEN and CDR2 SYDVKM. The CDR3 loop reads CASSPPYSNQPQHF. Here the CDR3 DNA reads TGTGCCAGCAGTCCTCCGTATAGCAATCAGCCCCAGCATTTT.

The rearrangement uses TRBV15 and TRBJ2-1; 10 bases line up with TRBD1. The V and J ends lost 3 bases and 5 bases, in that order; junction bases with no gene match: 1. This CDR3 contains 14 residues. Germline assignment: CDR1 LNHNV and CDR2 YYDKDF (reference sequence). The CDR3 loop is CATSRDRGNNEQFF. CDR3 sequence (DNA): TGTGCCACCAGCAGGGACAGGGGGAACAATGAGCAGTTCTTC.

A few counts support this clone. The same CDR3 is also encoded by other DNA sequences in this sample. The chain has TRBV25-1 and TRBJ1-1; no definite D call. The CDR3 is 12 amino acids. Per germline, CDR1 MGHDK and CDR2 SYGVNS. V dropped 6 bases and J dropped 1 base, with 6 bases sitting between them. The CDR3 sequence is CASSAGNTEAFF. Written as DNA, the CDR3 is TGTGCCAGCAGCGCAGGGAACACTGAAGCTTTCTTT.

The chain uses TRBV7-8 and TRBJ1-1; D might be TRBD1 (6 bases). Germline CDR1 is SGHVS and CDR2 is FQNEAQ. Trimming removed 1 base from V and 10 bases from J, with 7 bases in between. The CDR3 extends over 11 amino acids. CDR3 in amino acids: CASSLDRVAFF. CDR3 nucleotides: TGTGCCAGCAGCTTAGACAGGGTAGCTTTCTTT.

The rearrangement links TRBV25-1 to TRBJ1-2; D not resolved. The length of the CDR3 is 13 residues. Germline loops: CDR1 MGHDK, CDR2 SYGVNS. The V end was cut by 5 bases, the J end by 4 bases, with 11 bases between. The CDR3 DNA is TGTGCCAGCAGTCCCCGTAGAGGCTATGGCTACACCTTC. It codes for CASSPRRGYGYTF.

The V and J genes are TRBV5-1 and TRBJ1-1; a weak D match, TRBD1 (6 bases). The CDR3 runs to 14 residues. V lost 4 bases, J lost 0 bases, and 10 bases lay in between. The germline V gene has CDR1 SGHRS and CDR2 YFSETQ. DNA of the CDR3: TGCGCCAGCAGCCCGACAGGCCTGAACACTGAAGCTTTCTTT. It is translated as CASSPTGLNTEAFF. Together with reference TRBV5-1 and TRBJ1-1, the CDR3 gives the full variable domain: KAGVTQTPRYLIKTRGQQVTLSCSPISGHRSVSWYQQTPGQGLQFLFEYFSETQRNKGNFPGRFSGRQFSNSRSEMNVSTLELGDSALYLCASSPTGLNTEAFFGQGTRLTVV.

The V call is TRBV5-1, the J call TRBJ2-1; D is perhaps TRBD1 (6 bases). This CDR3 has 14 amino acids. V shed 1 base and J shed 6 bases, with 11 bases lying between them. Germline CDR1 SGHRS, CDR2 YFSETQ. The DNA of the CDR3 is TGCGCCAGCAGCTTGACAGGGTATAGCAATGAGCAGTTCTTC. This translates into CASSLTGYSNEQFF.

This clone showed up just once. The chain links TRBV7-2 to TRBJ1-5; the D gene is possibly TRBD1 (5 bases). V shed 1 base and J shed 2 bases, with 15 bases lying between them. CDR3 length: 17 amino acids. Germline lookup yields CDR1 SGHTA and CDR2 FQGNSA. The CDR3 sequence is CASSLGAGGRGNQPQHF. The CDR3 coding sequence is TGTGCCAGCAGCTTAGGCGCGGGGGGGAGAGGCAATCAGCCCCAGCATTTT.

In this sample, this clone turned up a few times. This chain connects TRBV10-3 to TRBJ2-1, with TRBD2 identical over 7 bases. The germline CDR1 and CDR2 sequences are ENHRY and SYGVKD. The junction had 3 bases not matched to a gene; V was cut back by 0 bases and J by 4 bases. The CDR3 runs to 15 residues. The CDR3 loop is CAISESQRDYNEQFF. In DNA form, the CDR3 reads TGTGCCATCAGTGAGTCCCAGCGGGATTACAATGAGCAGTTCTTC.

This chain joins TRBV27 and TRBJ2-1, with D perhaps TRBD1 (6 bases). From germline, CDR1 is MNHEY and CDR2 SMNVEV (reference sequence). This CDR3 is built from 16 residues. Trimming removed 5 bases from V and 5 bases from J, with 19 bases in between. The DNA for the CDR3 is TGTGCCAGCAGTCTCGCCGGGACAAGGGGACACAATGAGCAGTTCTTC. This translates into CASSLAGTRGHNEQFF.

V and J are TRBV29-1 and TRBJ2-3, with TRBD1 matching 7 bases. Germline-derived CDR1 and CDR2 are SQVTM and ANQGSEA. The CDR3 covers 15 residues. Unmatched junction bases numbered 8, after V lost 5 bases and J lost 0 bases. The CDR3: CSVTGALASTDTQYF. The CDR3 DNA is TGCAGCGTTACAGGGGCACTCGCTAGCACAGATACGCAGTATTTT.